This is a list of T cell receptor beta chains from one sample in a study of cytomegalovirus exposure and HLA in healthy donors. Generated by immunoSEQ multiplex PCR, the TCRdb table keeps only in-frame clones and is missing some. The repertoire holds some 190,000 clones, approximately 78% seen once, with 2% to 2.5% in the top ten. The material sequenced was PBMCs. The receptor source for this set is a male donor in good health and CMV-seronegative. Each CDR3 is given with its conserved first and last residue. D genes are given only for firm matches. Rows may omit the clone size; those that give it use once, few, many or a size class.

clone_size,v_call,d_call,j_call,cdr3_nt,cdr3_aa
few,TRBV5-1,.,TRBJ2-3,TGCGCCAGCAGCTTGGGTCAGGGGCGCACAGATACGCAGTATTTT,CASSLGQGRTDTQYF
.,TRBV25-1,TRBD2,TRBJ2-7,TGTGCCAGCAGTTACGGGACTAGCGGTTACGAGCAGTACTTC,CASSYGTSGYEQYF
.,TRBV7-4,.,TRBJ1-1,TGTGCCAGCAGCCCAGCTTCGTGGAAGCAGAGGAAAAACACTGAAGCTTTCTTT,CASSPASWKQRKNTEAFF
.,TRBV5-6,TRBD1,TRBJ1-4,TGTGCCAGCAGTGCTATCAGGCAGGGGGAGGAAAAACTGTTTTTT,CASSAIRQGEEKLFF
once,TRBV18,.,TRBJ1-5,TGTGCCAGCTCAAACGACAATAGCAATCAGCCCCAGCATTTT,CASSNDNSNQPQHF
.,TRBV5-1,TRBD1,TRBJ1-5,TGCGCCAGCAGCTTGATCGACAGGGCCATTAGGAATCAGCCCCAGCATTTT,CASSLIDRAIRNQPQHF
.,TRBV15,.,TRBJ2-7,TGTGCCACCAACAGCTTGGGGCAGGGGACCTACGAGCAGTACTTC,CATNSLGQGTYEQYF
few,TRBV5-6,.,TRBJ2-7,TGTGCCAGCAGATTCATGGCAGGGGAAACCCTCTCCTACGAGCAGTACTTC,CASRFMAGETLSYEQYF
once,TRBV18,.,TRBJ2-7,TGTGCCAGCTCACGGACAGAAACCTACGAGCAGTACTTC,CASSRTETYEQYF
.,TRBV9,TRBD1,TRBJ2-7,TGTGCCAGCAGCCCCCGGGACAGGGCCTCCTACGAGCAGTACTTC,CASSPRDRASYEQYF
once,TRBV19,TRBD2,TRBJ2-3,TGTGCCAGTCAGCGGGGGGGCGGCGCTAGCACAGATACGCAGTATTTT,CASQRGGGASTDTQYF
.,TRBV6-1,TRBD1,TRBJ1-6,TGTGCCAGCAGCCGGGACAGGGTTAGTTCACCCCTCCACTTT,CASSRDRVSSPLHF
.,TRBV12-2,.,TRBJ1-2,TGTGCAAGTCGCTGCGACTCGTCTGGCTACACCTTC,CASRCDSSGYTF
.,TRBV20-1,TRBD1,TRBJ2-5,TGCAGTCCGGGACAGGGGGTAGCCCAGTACTTC,CSPGQGVAQYF
.,TRBV6-4,.,TRBJ2-1,TGTGCCAGCAGTGCCACTTACAGGGCCTCGTACAATGAGCAGTTCTTC,CASSATYRASYNEQFF
.,TRBV5-1,.,TRBJ2-3,TGCGCCAGCCAAGATGGAGGTGTTGGCACAGATACGCAGTATTTT,CASQDGGVGTDTQYF
.,TRBV7-9,TRBD1,TRBJ2-7,TGTGCCAGCAGCTTAGCGACAGGGGGTGCGACCTACGAGCAGTACTTC,CASSLATGGATYEQYF
.,TRBV4-3,TRBD2,TRBJ2-5,TGCGCCAGCAGCCAAGGGGCACTAGCGGGGGATCGAGAGACCCAGTACTTC,CASSQGALAGDRETQYF
.,TRBV6-5,TRBD1,TRBJ2-1,TGTGCCAGCAGTATCGGACAGGGCTCCTACAATGAGCAGTTCTTC,CASSIGQGSYNEQFF
few,TRBV2,TRBD1,TRBJ1-1,TGTGCCACCCAGGGGGAGAGGGGTGAAGCTTTCTTT,CATQGERGEAFF
.,TRBV9,TRBD2,TRBJ2-5,TGTGCCAGCAGCGCCGGGACTAGCAAAGCGACCCAGTACTTC,CASSAGTSKATQYF
once,TRBV5-3,TRBD2,TRBJ2-1,TGTGCCAGAAGCTTGTTCCCTACGGGACTAGCGGGAGGGCCGTCTGTCAATGAGCAGTTCTTC,CARSLFPTGLAGGPSVNEQFF
.,TRBV28,.,TRBJ2-6,TGTGCCAGCAGTTCGCGGACAGTTGGGGCCAACGTCCTGACTTTC,CASSSRTVGANVLTF
.,TRBV6-5,.,TRBJ1-5,TGTGCCAGCAGACAGGGTTCACAGCCCCAGCATTTT,CASRQGSQPQHF
.,TRBV5-6,TRBD2,TRBJ2-5,TGTGCCAGCAGCAAGGGCCTCGACTGGGGGGGAGGGACCCAGTACTTC,CASSKGLDWGGGTQYF
.,TRBV27,TRBD2,TRBJ2-5,TGTGCCAGCAGGCGGGCAGGGAGGGCCCAAGAGACCCAGTACTTC,CASRRAGRAQETQYF